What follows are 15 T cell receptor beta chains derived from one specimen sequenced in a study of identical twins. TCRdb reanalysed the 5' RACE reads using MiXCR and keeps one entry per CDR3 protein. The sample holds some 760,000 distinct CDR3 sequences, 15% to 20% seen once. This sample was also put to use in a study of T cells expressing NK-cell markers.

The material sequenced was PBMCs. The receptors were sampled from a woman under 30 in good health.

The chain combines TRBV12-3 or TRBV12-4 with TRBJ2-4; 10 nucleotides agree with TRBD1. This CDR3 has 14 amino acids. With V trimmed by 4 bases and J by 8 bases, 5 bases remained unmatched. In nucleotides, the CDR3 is TGTGCCAGCAGTTCGGGACAGGGGTGGTACATTCAGTACTTC. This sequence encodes CASSSGQGWYIQYF.

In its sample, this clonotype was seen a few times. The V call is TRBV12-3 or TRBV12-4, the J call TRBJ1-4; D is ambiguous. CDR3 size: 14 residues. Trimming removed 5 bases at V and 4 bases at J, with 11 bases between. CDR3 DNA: TGTGCCAGCAGTCCCGGACGGAGTAATGAAAAACTGTTTTTT. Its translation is CASSPGRSNEKLFF.

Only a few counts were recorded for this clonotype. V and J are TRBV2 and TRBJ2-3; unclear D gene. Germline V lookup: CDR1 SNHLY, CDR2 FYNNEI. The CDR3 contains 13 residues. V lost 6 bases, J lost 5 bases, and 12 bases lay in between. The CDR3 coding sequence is TGTGCCAGCAGGGATCCTTATGGAGATACGCAGTATTTT. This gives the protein CASRDPYGDTQYF.

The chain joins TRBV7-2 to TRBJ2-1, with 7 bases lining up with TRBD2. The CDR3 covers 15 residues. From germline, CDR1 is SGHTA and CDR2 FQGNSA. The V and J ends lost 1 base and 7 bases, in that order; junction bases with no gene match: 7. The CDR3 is CASSLGGRAMNEQFF. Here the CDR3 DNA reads TGTGCCAGCAGCTTAGGAGGGAGGGCCATGAATGAGCAGTTCTTC.

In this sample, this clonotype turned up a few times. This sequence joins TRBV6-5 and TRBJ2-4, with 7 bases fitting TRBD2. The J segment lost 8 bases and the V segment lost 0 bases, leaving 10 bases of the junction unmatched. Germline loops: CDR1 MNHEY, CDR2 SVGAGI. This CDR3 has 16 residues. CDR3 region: CASSYSRPGGSHIQYF. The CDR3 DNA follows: TGTGCCAGCAGTTACTCGAGGCCGGGAGGCAGTCACATTCAGTACTTC.

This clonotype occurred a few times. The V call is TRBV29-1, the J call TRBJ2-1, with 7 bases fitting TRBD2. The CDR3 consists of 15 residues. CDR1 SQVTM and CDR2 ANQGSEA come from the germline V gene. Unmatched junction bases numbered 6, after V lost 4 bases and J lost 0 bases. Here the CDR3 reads CSVAPSGDSYNEQFF. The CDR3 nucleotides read TGCAGCGTTGCGCCCAGCGGGGACTCCTACAATGAGCAGTTCTTC.

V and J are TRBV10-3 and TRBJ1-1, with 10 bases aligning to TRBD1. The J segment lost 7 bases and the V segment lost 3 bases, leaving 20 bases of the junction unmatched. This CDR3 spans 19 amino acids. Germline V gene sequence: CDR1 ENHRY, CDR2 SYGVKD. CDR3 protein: CAISDLAPGTGARGNEAFF. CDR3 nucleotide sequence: TGTGCCATCAGTGACCTCGCCCCGGGGACAGGGGCCCGCGGAAATGAAGCTTTCTTT.

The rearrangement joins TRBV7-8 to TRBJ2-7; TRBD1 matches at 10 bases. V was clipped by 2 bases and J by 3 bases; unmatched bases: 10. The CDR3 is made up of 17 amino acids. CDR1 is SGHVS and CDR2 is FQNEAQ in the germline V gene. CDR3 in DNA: TGTGCCAGCAGCTTACCTACGGACAGGGGGAACAACTACGAGCAGTACTTC. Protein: CASSLPTDRGNNYEQYF.

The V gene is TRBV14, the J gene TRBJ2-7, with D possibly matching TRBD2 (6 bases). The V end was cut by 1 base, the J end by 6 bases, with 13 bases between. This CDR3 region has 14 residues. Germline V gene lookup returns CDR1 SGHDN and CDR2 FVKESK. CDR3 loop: CASSQVGTVSEQYF. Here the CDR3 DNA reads TGTGCCAGCAGCCAAGTCGGGACTGTAAGCGAGCAGTACTTC.

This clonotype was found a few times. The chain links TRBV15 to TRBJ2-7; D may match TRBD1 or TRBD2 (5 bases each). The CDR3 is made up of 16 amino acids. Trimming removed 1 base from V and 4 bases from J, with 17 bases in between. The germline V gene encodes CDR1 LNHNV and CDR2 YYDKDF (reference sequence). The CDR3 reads CATSRGGIGNRYEQYF. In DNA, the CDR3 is TGTGCCACCAGCAGAGGGGGGATCGGGAATAGATACGAGCAGTACTTC.

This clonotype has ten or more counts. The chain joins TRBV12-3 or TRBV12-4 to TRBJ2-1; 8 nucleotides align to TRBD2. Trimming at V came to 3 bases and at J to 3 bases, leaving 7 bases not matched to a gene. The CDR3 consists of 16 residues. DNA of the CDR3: TGTGCCAGCAGTTTTGGAGCGGGGGACTACTACAATGAGCAGTTCTTC. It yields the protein CASSFGAGDYYNEQFF.

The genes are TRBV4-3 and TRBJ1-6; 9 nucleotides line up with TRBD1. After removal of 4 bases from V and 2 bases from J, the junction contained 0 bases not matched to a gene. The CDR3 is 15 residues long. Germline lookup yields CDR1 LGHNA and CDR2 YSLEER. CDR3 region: CASSRQGAYNSPLHF. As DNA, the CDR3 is TGCGCCAGCAGCCGACAGGGGGCCTATAATTCACCCCTCCACTTT.

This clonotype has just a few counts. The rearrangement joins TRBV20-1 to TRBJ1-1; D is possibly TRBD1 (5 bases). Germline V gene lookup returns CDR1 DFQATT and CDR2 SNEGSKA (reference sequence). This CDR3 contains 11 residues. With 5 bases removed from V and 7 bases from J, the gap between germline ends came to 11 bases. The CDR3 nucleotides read TGCAGTGCTCCTTTGGGGGGTGAAGCTTTCTTT. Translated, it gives CSAPLGGEAFF.

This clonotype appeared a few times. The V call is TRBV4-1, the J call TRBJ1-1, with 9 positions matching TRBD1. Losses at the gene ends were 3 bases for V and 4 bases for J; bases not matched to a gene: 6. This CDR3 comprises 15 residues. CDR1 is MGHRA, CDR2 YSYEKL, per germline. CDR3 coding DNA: TGCGCCAGCAGCCACCTTGGGACAGGGCGCACTGAAGCTTTCTTT. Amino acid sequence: CASSHLGTGRTEAFF.

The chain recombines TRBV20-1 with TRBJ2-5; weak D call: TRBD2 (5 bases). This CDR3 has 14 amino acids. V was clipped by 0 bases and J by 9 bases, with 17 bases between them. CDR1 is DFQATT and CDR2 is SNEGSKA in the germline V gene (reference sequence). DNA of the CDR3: TGCAGTGCTAGAGATCAGAATTTCGCCGGGGCCCAGTACTTC. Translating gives CSARDQNFAGAQYF.